The subject of this entry is one T cell receptor beta chain. This sample is drawn from a study of blood T cell repertoires in COVID-19. On the study more broadly: COVID-19 samples, acute and convalescent, were from the United States, Italy and Spain. Sources were T cells, B-cell-depleted T cells, or PBMCs; the material itself was cDNA or gDNA.

The trim removed 1 base at V and 6 bases at J, leaving 7 bases unmatched. The CDR3 is 17 amino acids. CDR1 and CDR2 (germline): SNHLY, FYNNEI. Study processing details: Counts of nucleated cells, estimated from reference gene primer amplification, were obtained. This table comes from immunoSEQ multiplex PCR, and its TCRdb copy is limited to in-frame clones, with some not included. Clonal size and the V and J genes are those of that table, whereas D and trimming came from the DNA. Here the sample spans 270,000 or so clones, approximately 89% being singletons. The sequence came from a man aged 40-50 years with active or convalescent COVID-19. Sequenced material: peripheral blood. The chain uses TRBV2 and TRBJ2-3, with 13 bases matching TRBD2. CDR3 nucleotides: TGTGCCAGCAGTGAAGAATTGACTAGCGGGGGGTGGGATACGCAGTATTTT. Translated: CASSEELTSGGWDTQYF. Full variable domain (missing parts from reference TRBV2 and TRBJ2-3): EPEVTQTPSHQVTQMGQEVILRCVPISNHLYFYWYRQILGQKVEFLVSFYNNEISEKSEIFDDQFSVERPDGSNFTLKIRSTKLEDSAMYFCASSEELTSGGWDTQYFGPGTRLTVL.